This passage covers 21 T cell receptor beta chains from one sample sequenced in a study of graft-versus-host responses after intestinal transplantation. The table came from immunoSEQ multiplex PCR; TCRdb's copy has only in-frame clones and leaves some out. This table has over 100,000 clones, 90% to 95% appearing once. Their antigens remain unidentified. Sample: unstimulated CD4+ T cells sorted from spleen or lymph node cells, taken before intestinal transplant. The source of these receptors is a human donor who received an intestinal transplant.

The chain uses TRBV27 and TRBJ1-2; D is unresolved. CDR1 is MNHEY and CDR2 is SMNVEV in the germline V gene (reference sequence). The CDR3 covers 15 residues. The germline V and J ends were trimmed by 6 bases and 1 base, with 15 bases remaining between them. CDR3 sequence reads: CASSPTVTDNYGYTF. CDR3 DNA sequence: TGTGCCAGCAGCCCCACCGTGACGGATAACTATGGCTACACCTTC.

This rearrangement joins TRBV7-3 to TRBJ2-1, with D unclear. The V end lost 3 bases, the J end lost 10 bases, and 7 bases lay between the germline ends. The CDR3 is made up of 11 amino acids. Germline CDR1 reads SGHTA; CDR2 reads FQGTGA. CDR3 residues: CASSLDSEQFF. The CDR3 DNA sequence: TGTGCCAGCAGCTTGGATTCGGAGCAGTTCTTC. Supplemented by reference TRBV7-3 and TRBJ2-1, the full variable domain reads GAGVSQTPSNKVTEKGKYVELRCDPISGHTALYWYRQSLGQGPEFLIYFQGTGAADDSGLPNDRFFAVRPEGSVSTLKIQRTERGDSAVYLCASSLDSEQFFGPGTRLTVL.

The chain employs TRBV28 and TRBJ1-5; D remains ambiguous. The length of the CDR3 is 16 residues. CDR1 is MDHEN and CDR2 is SYDVKM in the germline V gene. The germline V and J ends were trimmed by 2 bases and 7 bases, with 18 bases remaining between them. The CDR3 reads CASSLVTRKERQPQHF. The CDR3 nucleotides read TGTGCCAGCAGTTTAGTCACGCGGAAGGAGAGGCAGCCCCAGCATTTT.

Written as DNA, the CDR3 is TGTGCCAGCAGCCGCCAGGACAGGGGGAAAAATGAGCAGTTCTTC. Translated: CASSRQDRGKNEQFF. V is TRBV5-4 and J is TRBJ2-1; 10 bases agree with TRBD1. V lost 4 bases to trimming and J lost 7 bases; unmatched junction nucleotides: 8. Germline V gene sequence: CDR1 SGHNT, CDR2 YYREEE (reference sequence). This CDR3 is built from 15 residues. Using reference TRBV5-4 and TRBJ2-1 for the parts outside the CDR3, the full variable domain is ETGVTQSPTHLIKTRGQQVTLRCSSQSGHNTVSWYQQALGQGPQFIFQYYREEENGRGNFPPRFSGLQFPNYSSELNVNALELDDSALYLCASSRQDRGKNEQFFGPGTRLTVL.

For the CDR3, the DNA is TGTGCCAGCAGCATCCTTGGACTAGCGGTTTACAATGAGCAGTTCTTC. This encodes CASSILGLAVYNEQFF. V and J are TRBV7-3 and TRBJ2-1, with 10 bases that match TRBD2. The CDR3 consists of 16 residues. CDR1 SGHTA and CDR2 FQGTGA come from the germline V gene. With V trimmed by 5 bases and J by 4 bases, 8 bases remained unmatched.

The V call is TRBV29-1, the J call TRBJ1-2; D gene uncertain. Trimming removed 4 bases at V and 3 bases at J, with 9 bases between. The CDR3 is 12 residues long. Per the germline V gene, CDR1 is SQVTM and CDR2 is ANQGSEA. This CDR3 reads CSVAGIYYGYTF. CDR3 DNA sequence: TGCAGCGTTGCAGGTATCTACTATGGCTACACCTTC.

The J gene is TRBJ2-5, the V gene TRBV11-3, with D tentatively TRBD1 (6 bases). Near its end, the DNA agrees better with TRBJ2-7, so the J call may be wrong. The CDR3 covers 17 residues. Germline V gene data show CDR1 as SGHNT and CDR2 as YENEEA. CDR3 bases: TGTGCCAGCAGCTTAGATCCCCCCGGCAGGGGAAACTACGAGCAGTACTTC. Its translation is CASSLDPPGRGNYEQYF.

The rearrangement uses TRBV19 and TRBJ1-5; TRBD1 is a possible D gene (6 bases). Germline V gene lookup returns CDR1 LNHDA and CDR2 SQIVND (reference sequence). The CDR3 totals 15 residues. Trimming took off 3 bases at V and 1 base at J, with 10 bases between the two ends. CDR3 in amino acids: CASSIGQTSNQPQHF. The CDR3 nucleotides are TGTGCCAGTAGTATCGGACAGACAAGCAATCAGCCCCAGCATTTT. The full variable domain, completed using reference TRBV19 and TRBJ1-5, is DGGITQSPKYLFRKEGQNVTLSCEQNLNHDAMYWYRQDPGQGLRLIYYSQIVNDFQKGDIAEGYSVSREKKESFPLTVTSAQKNPTAFYLCASSIGQTSNQPQHFGDGTRLSIL.

The chain recombines TRBV30 with TRBJ2-1, with 9 bases aligning to TRBD1. The CDR3 sequence is 14 residues long. Looked up from germline, CDR1 is GTSNPN and CDR2 is SVGIG (reference sequence). V lost 0 bases, J lost 7 bases, and 4 bases stayed unmatched. In DNA, the CDR3 is TGTGCCTGGAGTGTGGGACAGGGAAAAAATGAGCAGTTCTTC. Translating gives CAWSVGQGKNEQFF.

V gene TRBV5-1 combines with J gene TRBJ2-7; TRBD2 aligns across 8 bases. The CDR3 contains 15 residues. The V gene's germline CDR1 is SGHRS and CDR2 YFSETQ. The trim removed 0 bases at V and 2 bases at J, leaving 4 bases unmatched. This CDR3 is CASSLGLALAYEQYF. The CDR3 DNA is TGCGCCAGCAGCTTGGGACTAGCGCTTGCCTACGAGCAGTACTTC.

Turning to this clone: Relative to the germline gene, one junction end is altered; a read error may explain this. The chain recombines TRBV7-7 with TRBJ2-5, with TRBD1 matching 11 bases. The J call is doubtful: the DNA matches TRBJ2-7 better. Germline loops: CDR1 SSHAT, CDR2 FNYEAQ (reference sequence). The CDR3 runs 15 residues. This chain's CDR3 is CASSPRTGGLSEQYF. CDR3 sequence (DNA): TGTGCTAGCAGCCCGCGGACAGGGGGCTTAAGCGAGCAGTACTTC.

The J gene is TRBJ2-1, the V gene TRBV6-5; maybe TRBD2 (5 bases). The CDR3 consists of 15 residues. The germline gives CDR1 MNHEY, CDR2 SVGAGI. Trimming stripped 2 bases from V and 3 bases from J, with 11 bases between. CDR3 region: CASSYVSGDYNEQFF. CDR3 coding DNA: TGTGCCAGCAGTTACGTGAGCGGAGACTACAATGAGCAGTTCTTC.

The chain couples TRBV15 to TRBJ2-7; D not certain. Trimming took 1 base from V and 4 from J, leaving 5 bases between them. This CDR3 is built from 12 residues. Looked up from germline, CDR1 is LNHNV and CDR2 is YYDKDF (reference sequence). The CDR3 sequence: CATSRAPYEQYF. The CDR3 bases are TGTGCCACCAGCAGAGCCCCTTACGAGCAGTACTTC.

This chain joins TRBV6-6 and TRBJ2-2, with D possibly matching TRBD1 (6 bases). The CDR3 has 16 residues. V was pared by 5 bases and J by 7 bases, with 20 bases between. The V gene's germline CDR1 is MNHNY and CDR2 SVGAGI (reference sequence). CDR3 nucleotide sequence: TGTGCCAGCAGTCAGACCGCAGGGGCTGGTAACGGGGAGCTGTTTTTT. Amino acids: CASSQTAGAGNGELFF.

The chain recombines TRBV18 with TRBJ2-7; D perhaps matches TRBD1 (5 bases). Germline V gene lookup returns CDR1 KGHSH and CDR2 LQKENI. The V gene lost 4 bases and the J gene lost 3 bases, with 13 bases spanning the gap. The CDR3 loop spans 14 amino acids. The CDR3, as DNA: TGTGCCAGCTCACGCAGTGGGGCTGGCTACGAGCAGTACTTC. It specifies CASSRSGAGYEQYF. Variable domain in full (rest from reference TRBV18 and TRBJ2-7): NAGVMQNPRHLVRRRGQEARLRCSPMKGHSHVYWYRQLPEEGLKFMVYLQKENIIDESGMPKERFSAEFPKEGPSILRIQQVVRGDSAAYFCASSRSGAGYEQYFGPGTRLTVT.

J is TRBJ1-4 and V is TRBV5-8; 10 nucleotides agree with TRBD1. CDR3 length: 17 amino acids. The germline CDR1 and CDR2 sequences are SGHTS and YDEGEE. V dropped 5 bases and J dropped 7; count of bases not matched to a gene: 14. The CDR3 coding sequence is TGTGCCAGCAGTCAAAGACAGGGGGCATTCAACTTTGAAAAACTGTTTTTT. Protein product: CASSQRQGAFNFEKLFF.

The genes are TRBV19 and TRBJ1-2; D not resolved. The germline CDR1 and CDR2 sequences are LNHDA and SQIVND (reference sequence). Trimming stripped 4 bases from V and 9 bases from J, with 15 bases between. The CDR3 runs 13 residues. The CDR3 loop reads CASSNLFIRSYTF. The CDR3 DNA sequence: TGTGCCAGTAGTAATTTATTTATCCGAAGCTACACCTTC.

The V gene is TRBV4-1, the J gene TRBJ2-7, with D possibly matching TRBD1 (5 bases). Trimming took 1 base from V and 3 from J, leaving 10 bases between them. This CDR3 spans 14 amino acids. Germline CDR1 MGHRA, CDR2 YSYEKL. The CDR3 nucleotides are TGCGCCAGCAGCCAAGGCCGCGACAGCTACGAGCAGTACTTC. It specifies CASSQGRDSYEQYF.

The chain links TRBV27 to TRBJ1-1, with D unresolved. The V gene's germline CDR1 is MNHEY and CDR2 SMNVEV (reference sequence). The CDR3 sequence is 12 residues long. V was clipped by 4 bases and J by 5 bases, with 8 bases between them. The CDR3 sequence is CASSSPNTEAFF. In nucleotides, the CDR3 is TGTGCCAGCAGTTCCCCAAATACTGAAGCTTTCTTT.

The chain combines TRBV28 with TRBJ2-7; TRBD1 might be the D (5 bases). Trimming took 3 bases from V and 3 from J, leaving 12 bases between them. Looked up from germline, CDR1 is MDHEN and CDR2 is SYDVKM. The CDR3 is 14 amino acids. This CDR3 is CASSLWQGVYEQYF. DNA of the CDR3: TGTGCCAGCAGTTTGTGGCAGGGCGTCTACGAGCAGTACTTC. The full variable domain, its missing parts supplied by reference TRBV28 and TRBJ2-7, is DVKVTQSSRYLVKRTGEKVFLECVQDMDHENMFWYRQDPGLGLRLIYFSYDVKMKEKGDIPEGYSVSREKKERFSLILESASTNQTSMYLCASSLWQGVYEQYFGPGTRLTVT.

The chain combines TRBV7-9 with TRBJ2-1, with 9 bases aligning to TRBD2. This CDR3 comprises 18 residues. The V segment lost 0 bases and the J segment 0 bases; nucleotides outside the gene matches: 6. Germline V CDR1 and CDR2: SEHNR, FQNEAQ (reference sequence). The DNA of the CDR3 is TGTGCCAGCAGCTTAGCGCTCGGTAGCGGGAGCTCCTACAATGAGCAGTTCTTC. Translated: CASSLALGSGSSYNEQFF.